One sample yielded the 16 T cell receptor beta chains listed below, sequenced in a study of Ad26.COV2.S vaccination and SARS-CoV-2 variants. TCRdb's table, derived via immunoSEQ multiplex PCR, lists solely in-frame clones and lacks some. The table lists a few hundred thousand clones, around 86% of them singletons. This sample's treatment: some 20 received Ad26.COV2.S at low or high dose, single or two shots; roughly 5 received placebo; per-sample allocation not given. Sampling was done on day 63 after the first vaccine or placebo injection. This sample comprised peripheral blood, obtained in a trial of Ad26.COV2.S vaccine versus placebo. These receptors all stem from a person between 18 and 65 years old who received the Ad26.COV2.S COVID-19 vaccine or a placebo.

The chain has TRBV24-1 and TRBJ2-3, with D maybe TRBD1 (5 bases). CDR3 size: 13 residues. The germline gives CDR1 KGHDR, CDR2 SFDVKD. The ends were cut back, 3 bases at V and 9 bases at J, with 12 bases in the middle. CDR3 region: CATSDVTRATQYF. CDR3 bases: TGTGCCACCAGTGATGTTACCAGGGCCACGCAGTATTTT.

The J gene is TRBJ1-4, the V gene TRBV3-1 (or the pseudogene TRBV3-2); D perhaps matches TRBD1 (6 bases). From germline, CDR1 is LGHDT and CDR2 YNNKEL (reference sequence). CDR3 length: 14 amino acids. Trimming took 5 bases from V and 1 from J, leaving 8 bases between them. The CDR3 loop reads CASSLQGTNEKLFF. The CDR3 DNA is TGTGCCAGCAGCTTACAGGGAACTAATGAAAAACTGTTTTTT.

The rearrangement links TRBV6-5 to TRBJ2-7; 9 bases align to TRBD1. The CDR3 contains 15 residues. Trimming at V came to 6 bases and at J to 2 bases, leaving 8 bases not matched to a gene. Looked up from germline, CDR1 is MNHEY and CDR2 is SVGAGI. CDR3: CASRRRQGGTYEQYF. For the CDR3, the DNA is TGTGCCAGCAGACGCCGACAGGGGGGTACCTACGAGCAGTACTTC.

This chain uses TRBV11-2 with TRBJ2-3, with D unresolved. This CDR3 is built from 15 residues. CDR1 SGHAT and CDR2 FQNNGV come from the germline V gene. V was cut by 1 base and J by 0 bases, with 8 bases left in between. This CDR3 reads CASSLGFTSTDTQYF. Here the CDR3 DNA reads TGTGCCAGCAGCTTAGGTTTCACTAGCACAGATACGCAGTATTTT.

The chain recombines TRBV27 with TRBJ1-1; no clear D. V lost 5 bases and J lost 7, with 14 bases in between. Germline values: CDR1 MNHEY, CDR2 SMNVEV (reference sequence). CDR3 length: 13 amino acids. CDR3: CASSLTSMVEAFF. CDR3 nucleotides: TGTGCCAGCAGTCTAACCTCCATGGTTGAAGCTTTCTTT.

The genes are TRBV10-3 and TRBJ2-3; D is possibly TRBD1 or TRBD2 (5 bases each). This CDR3 is built from 18 residues. Trimming removed 4 bases from V and 1 base from J, with 21 bases in between. Germline CDR1 is ENHRY and CDR2 is SYGVKD. The CDR3 reads CAISGGTVGGWGTDTQYF. DNA of the CDR3: TGTGCCATCAGTGGAGGGACCGTGGGTGGTTGGGGCACAGATACGCAGTATTTT.

The chain has TRBV6-5 and TRBJ1-4; the D is unclear. Trimming stripped 7 bases from V and 4 bases from J, with 10 bases between. The CDR3 totals 13 residues. Germline lookup yields CDR1 MNHEY and CDR2 SVGAGI. The CDR3 DNA sequence: TGTGCCAGCAAGCGGGTTAATAATGAAAAACTGTTTTTT. This encodes CASKRVNNEKLFF.

This clone has a handful of counts. The V call is TRBV5-1, the J call TRBJ2-2, with 7 bases that match TRBD2. Germline V gene data show CDR1 as SGHRS and CDR2 as YFSETQ. CDR3 length: 17 amino acids. The junction had 9 bases not matched to a gene; V was cut back by 4 bases and J by 0 bases. This chain's CDR3 is CASSQGLGVANTGELFF. For the CDR3, the DNA is TGCGCCAGCAGCCAAGGACTAGGAGTAGCGAACACCGGGGAGCTGTTTTTT.

On this clone itself: The sample contains more than one DNA sequence encoding this CDR3. The chain uses TRBV7-9 and TRBJ1-2, with unresolved D. This CDR3 has 12 residues. The V gene's germline CDR1 is SEHNR and CDR2 FQNEAQ (reference sequence). The V gene lost 3 bases and the J gene lost 8 bases, with 10 bases spanning the gap. CDR3 sequence: CASSLEGYGYTF. The CDR3 DNA sequence: TGTGCCAGCAGCTTGGAAGGGTACGGCTACACCTTC.

This clone was observed a single time. The J gene is TRBJ2-5, the V gene TRBV7-9, with TRBD2 identical over 10 bases. Per the germline V gene, CDR1 is SEHNR and CDR2 is FQNEAQ (reference sequence). The CDR3 runs 17 residues. The ends lost 1 base at V and 4 bases at J; junction bases unmatched: 9. The CDR3 nucleotides read TGTGCCAGCAGCTTAGGGCTAGCGGGGGCCGTCGGAGAGACCCAGTACTTC. This sequence encodes CASSLGLAGAVGETQYF.

This chain uses TRBV2 with TRBJ2-1; the D is unclear. With 3 bases removed from V and 0 bases from J, the gap between germline ends came to 12 bases. There are 16 residues in the CDR3. Germline V lookup: CDR1 SNHLY, CDR2 FYNNEI. The CDR3 sequence is CASSEESLSSYNEQFF. In DNA form, the CDR3 reads TGTGCCAGCAGTGAGGAGAGCCTGAGCTCCTACAATGAGCAGTTCTTC.

The chain employs TRBV12-5 and TRBJ1-3; maybe TRBD1 (5 bases). The germline V gene has CDR1 LGHNT and CDR2 FRNRAP. V was trimmed by 0 bases and J by 5 bases, leaving 14 bases between them. This CDR3 has 16 amino acids. The CDR3 protein is CASGLVQGVGRNTIYF. The CDR3 DNA reads TGTGCTAGTGGTTTGGTACAAGGGGTCGGTAGAAACACCATATATTTT.

The chain is built from TRBV12-2 and TRBJ2-7. TRBV12-2 is given as a pseudogene. This CDR3 region has 12 residues. As DNA, the CDR3 is TGTGCAAGTCGCTTCCAAGGCTACGAGCAGTACTTC. As protein: CASRFQGYEQYF.

The V gene is TRBV29-1, the J gene TRBJ2-3, with no clear D. CDR3 length equals 15 residues. V gave up 1 base and J gave up 1 base, with 12 bases separating them. The germline gives CDR1 SQVTM, CDR2 ANQGSEA. CDR3 amino acids: CSVEGHPPGTDTQYF. The CDR3 nucleotides read TGCAGCGTTGAAGGACACCCTCCAGGCACAGATACGCAGTATTTT.

The chain couples TRBV3-1 (or the pseudogene TRBV3-2) to TRBJ2-7, with 13 bases lining up with TRBD2. V dropped 0 bases and J dropped 3; count of bases not matched to a gene: 5. Germline V gene data show CDR1 as LGHDT and CDR2 as YNNKEL (reference sequence). This CDR3 comprises 17 residues. The CDR3 reads CASSQDLTSGGYYEQYF. In nucleotides, the CDR3 is TGTGCCAGCAGCCAAGATTTGACTAGCGGGGGGTACTACGAGCAGTACTTC.

This chain uses TRBV3-1 (or the pseudogene TRBV3-2) with TRBJ1-1; no clear D gene. This CDR3 has 13 amino acids. Between the trimmed V and J ends, which lost 3 bases and 6 bases, there was a span of 11 bases. Looked up from germline, CDR1 is LGHDT and CDR2 is YNNKEL (reference sequence). This CDR3 is CASSHLLGAEAFF. In DNA form, the CDR3 reads TGTGCCAGCAGCCATTTACTCGGGGCTGAAGCTTTCTTT.